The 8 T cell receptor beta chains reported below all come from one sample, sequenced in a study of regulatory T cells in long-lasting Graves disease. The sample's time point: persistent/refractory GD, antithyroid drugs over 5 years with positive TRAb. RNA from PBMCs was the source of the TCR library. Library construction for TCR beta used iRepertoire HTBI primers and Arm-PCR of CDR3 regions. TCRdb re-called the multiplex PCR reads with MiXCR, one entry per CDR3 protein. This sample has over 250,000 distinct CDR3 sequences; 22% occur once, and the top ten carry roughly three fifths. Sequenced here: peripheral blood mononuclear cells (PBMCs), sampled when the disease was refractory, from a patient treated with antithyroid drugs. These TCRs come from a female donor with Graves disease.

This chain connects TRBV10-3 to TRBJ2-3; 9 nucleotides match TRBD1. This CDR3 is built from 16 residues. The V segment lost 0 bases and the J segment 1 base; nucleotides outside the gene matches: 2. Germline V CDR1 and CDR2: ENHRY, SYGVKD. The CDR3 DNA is TGTGCCATCAGTGAGTCAACAGGGGGCCGCACAGATACGCAGTATTTT. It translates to CAISESTGGRTDTQYF.

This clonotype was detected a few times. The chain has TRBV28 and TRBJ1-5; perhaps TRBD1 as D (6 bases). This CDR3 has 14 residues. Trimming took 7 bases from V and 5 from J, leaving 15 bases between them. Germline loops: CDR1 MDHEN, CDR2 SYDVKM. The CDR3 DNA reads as TGTGCCAGCAATAGTCGGGGGGCCCATCAGCCCCAGCATTTT. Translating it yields CASNSRGAHQPQHF. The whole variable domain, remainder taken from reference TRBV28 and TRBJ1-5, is DVKVTQSSRYLVKRTGEKVFLECVQDMDHENMFWYRQDPGLGLRLIYFSYDVKMKEKGDIPEGYSVSREKKERFSLILESASTNQTSMYLCASNSRGAHQPQHFGDGTRLSIL.

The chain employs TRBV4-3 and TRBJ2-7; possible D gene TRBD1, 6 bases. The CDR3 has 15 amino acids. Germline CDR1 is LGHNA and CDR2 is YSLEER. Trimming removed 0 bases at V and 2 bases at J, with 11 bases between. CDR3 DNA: TGCGCCAGCAGCCAAGATGCGGACAGCACCTACGAGCAGTACTTC. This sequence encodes CASSQDADSTYEQYF.

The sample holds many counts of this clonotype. The CDR3 DNA reads as TGTGCCAGCAGCGCGATACAGGGTGAAGTCTACGAGCAGTACTTC. This gives the protein CASSAIQGEVYEQYF. V and J are TRBV28 and TRBJ2-7, with D maybe TRBD1 (6 bases). V dropped 6 bases and J dropped 3 bases, with 18 bases sitting between them. Germline values: CDR1 MDHEN, CDR2 SYDVKM. The CDR3 sequence is 15 residues long.

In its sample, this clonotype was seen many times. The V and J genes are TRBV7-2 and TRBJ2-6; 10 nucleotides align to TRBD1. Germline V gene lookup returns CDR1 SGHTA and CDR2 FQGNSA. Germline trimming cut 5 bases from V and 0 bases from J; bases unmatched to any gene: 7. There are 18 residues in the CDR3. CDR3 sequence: CASSVTGTGVSGANVLTF. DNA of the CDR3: TGTGCCAGCAGCGTCACCGGGACAGGGGTCTCTGGGGCCAACGTCCTGACTTTC.

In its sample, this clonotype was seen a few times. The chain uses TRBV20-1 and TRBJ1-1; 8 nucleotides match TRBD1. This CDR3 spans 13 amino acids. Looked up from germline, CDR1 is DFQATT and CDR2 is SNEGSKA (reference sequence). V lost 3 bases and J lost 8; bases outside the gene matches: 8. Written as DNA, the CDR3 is TGCAGTGCTAGTCTTCCAGGGGGCTCAGAAGCTTTCTTT. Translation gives CSASLPGGSEAFF.

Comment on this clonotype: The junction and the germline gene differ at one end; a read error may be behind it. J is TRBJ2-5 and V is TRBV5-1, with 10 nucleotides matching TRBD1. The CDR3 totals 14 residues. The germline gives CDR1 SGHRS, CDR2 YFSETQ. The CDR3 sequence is CASRLGQGQETQYF. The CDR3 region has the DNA TGCGCCAGCAGGTTGGGACAGGGGCAAGAGACCCAGTACTTC. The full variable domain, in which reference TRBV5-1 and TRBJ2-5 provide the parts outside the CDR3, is KAGVTQTPRYLIKTRGQQVTLSCSPISGHRSVSWYQQTPGQGLQFLFEYFSETQRNKGNFPGRFSGRQFSNSRSEMNVSTLELGDSALYLCASRLGQGQETQYFGPGTRLLVL.

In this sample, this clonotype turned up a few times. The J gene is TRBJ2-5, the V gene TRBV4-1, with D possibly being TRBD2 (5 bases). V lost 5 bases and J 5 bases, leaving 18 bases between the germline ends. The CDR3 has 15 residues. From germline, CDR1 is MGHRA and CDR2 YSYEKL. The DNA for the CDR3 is TGCGCCAGCAGCTCCGACGGCAGACGAGGGGAGACCCAGTACTTC. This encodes CASSSDGRRGETQYF.